The rows below give T cell receptor beta chains drawn from one sample of a study of control samples from healthy donors and cancer patients. TCRdb's table, derived via immunoSEQ multiplex PCR, lists solely in-frame clones and lacks some. The repertoire consists of roughly 120,000 clones, with roughly nine tenths occurring once and the leading ten covering 40%. The sequenced material came from blood. These receptors were collected from a man aged 50 to 60 in good health. Both conserved end residues are part of each CDR3. Each record gives: J gene, clone size, V gene, D gene, CDR3 protein, CDR3 DNA. D genes are given only for firm matches. Clone size, where shown, is once, few, many, or a class for clones that have expanded.

>TRBJ2-2|NA|TRBV5-1|NA
CASRRVSGELFF
TGCGCCAGCAGACGGGTATCCGGGGAGCTGTTTTTT
>TRBJ2-1|NA|TRBV7-2|NA
CASSLRDGEQFF
TGTGCCAGCAGCTTAAGGGATGGTGAGCAGTTCTTC
>TRBJ2-1|NA|TRBV5-1|TRBD2
CASSLAWASGGFDNEQFF
TGCGCCAGCAGCTTGGCCTGGGCTAGCGGGGGGTTCGACAATGAGCAGTTCTTC
>TRBJ2-2|NA|TRBV4-1|NA
CASSQGRDTGELFF
TGCGCCAGCAGCCAAGGCCGGGACACCGGGGAGCTGTTTTTT
>TRBJ1-2|NA|TRBV6-6|NA
CASSPTGGSHYGYTF
TGTGCCAGCAGTCCGACCGGGGGGAGCCACTATGGCTACACCTTC
>TRBJ1-2|NA|TRBV24-1|NA
CATKARDGGYTF
TGTGCCACCAAAGCCAGGGACGGTGGCTACACCTTC
>TRBJ1-1|NA|TRBV12-3/TRBV12-4|NA
CASNAQWNTEAFF
TGTGCCAGCAATGCGCAGTGGAACACTGAAGCTTTCTTT
>TRBJ2-3|NA|TRBV9|TRBD1
CASSVGQGGRSTDTQYF
TGTGCCAGCAGCGTAGGACAGGGGGGAAGGAGCACAGATACGCAGTATTTT
>TRBJ1-2|NA|TRBV7-2|NA
CASTATGTLYGYTF
TGTGCCAGCACCGCAACCGGGACGCTCTATGGCTACACCTTC
>TRBJ1-5|NA|TRBV27|NA
CASSLSSNQPQHF
TGTGCCAGCAGTTTATCGAGCAATCAGCCCCAGCATTTT
>TRBJ2-7|NA|TRBV25-1|NA
CASSESGSYEQYF
TGTGCCAGCAGTGAATCAGGGTCCTACGAGCAGTACTTC
>TRBJ2-2|NA|TRBV9|NA
CASSAKQANTGELFF
TGTGCCAGCAGCGCGAAACAGGCGAACACCGGGGAGCTGTTTTTT
>TRBJ2-7|NA|TRBV5-1|NA
CASSPGGHTYEQYF
TGCGCCAGCAGCCCCGGGGGCCACACCTACGAGCAGTACTTC
>TRBJ2-7|NA|TRBV6-2/TRBV6-3|NA
CASSYSSGAGDPYEQYF
TGTGCCAGCAGTTACTCCAGTGGGGCAGGGGACCCCTACGAGCAGTACTTC
>TRBJ2-5|NA|TRBV6-4|TRBD1
CASSEKSGQGLSSQYF
TGTGCCAGCAGTGAAAAATCGGGACAGGGACTATCGTCCCAGTACTTC
>TRBJ1-1|NA|TRBV11-2|NA
CASSLDAGRRAEAFF
TGTGCCAGCAGCTTAGATGCGGGTAGGCGGGCTGAAGCTTTCTTT
>TRBJ1-1|once|TRBV24-1|NA
CATTAHTILEGAFF
TGTGCCACCACCGCCCACACGATACTTGAAGGAGCTTTCTTT
>TRBJ1-3|few|TRBV7-9|TRBD1
CASSVGQGASSGNTIYF
TGTGCCAGCAGCGTGGGACAGGGGGCGAGCTCTGGAAACACCATATATTTT
>TRBJ1-2|NA|TRBV14|TRBD1
CASSRDRGEGYTF
TGTGCCAGCAGTCGTGACAGGGGAGAAGGCTACACCTTC
>TRBJ1-3|few|TRBV25-1|NA
CASTDQVASNTIYF
TGTGCCAGCACCGACCAGGTAGCTAGCAACACCATATATTTT
>TRBJ2-1|NA|TRBV7-8|TRBD2
CASSFRVSGGLSYNEQFF
TGTGCCAGCAGCTTTCGGGTCTCGGGGGGGTTATCCTACAATGAGCAGTTCTTC
>TRBJ2-3|NA|TRBV7-7|NA
CASSLSPGSTDTQYF
TGTGCCAGCAGTCTCAGCCCAGGGAGCACAGATACGCAGTATTTT
>TRBJ1-1|NA|TRBV7-9|NA
CASSLVGPEAFF
TGTGCCAGCAGCTTAGTAGGACCTGAAGCTTTCTTT
>TRBJ2-7|NA|TRBV5-1|TRBD1
CASSLIGQASYEQYF
TGCGCCAGCAGCTTGATCGGACAGGCTTCCTACGAGCAGTACTTC
>TRBJ1-2|NA|TRBV27|TRBD1
CASSLSPGGDGYTF
TGTGCCAGCAGTTTATCGCCAGGGGGCGATGGCTACACCTTC
>TRBJ2-3|NA|TRBV18|TRBD2
CASSPRGGATDTQYF
TGTGCCAGCTCACCTCGGGGGGGGGCCACAGATACGCAGTATTTT
>TRBJ1-1|NA|TRBV18|NA
CASSPPGGTEAFF
TGTGCCAGCTCACCACCAGGGGGGACTGAAGCTTTCTTT
>TRBJ2-1|NA|TRBV6-2/TRBV6-3|TRBD1
CASSYSTEIAGQVAYNEQFF
TGTGCCAGCAGTTACTCGACTGAAATCGCAGGACAGGTCGCCTACAATGAGCAGTTCTTC
>TRBJ2-2|NA|TRBV29-1|TRBD1
CSGRQGGTGELFF
TGCAGCGGACGACAGGGCGGGACCGGGGAGCTGTTTTTT
>TRBJ2-4|NA|TRBV21-1|NA
CASSSPHRQGPIAKNIQYF
TGTGCCAGCAGCAGTCCCCATCGACAGGGGCCAATAGCCAAAAACATTCAGTACTTC
>TRBJ2-3|NA|TRBV19|TRBD1
CASSIEAWTGLSTDTQYF
TGTGCCAGTAGTATAGAGGCTTGGACAGGTCTTAGCACAGATACGCAGTATTTT
>TRBJ1-1|NA|TRBV6-2/TRBV6-3|TRBD1
CASNPTGGAGSTEAFF
TGTGCCAGCAACCCGACAGGGGGCGCGGGGAGCACTGAAGCTTTCTTT
>TRBJ1-5|NA|TRBV5-4|NA
CASSLAKDQPQHF
TGTGCCAGCAGCTTGGCCAAGGATCAGCCCCAGCATTTT
>TRBJ2-7|NA|TRBV7-9|NA
CASSLIATAYEQYF
TGTGCCAGCAGCTTAATCGCAACAGCCTACGAGCAGTACTTC
>TRBJ2-3|NA|TRBV20-1|TRBD2
CSASGPSGGSSTDTQYF
TGCAGTGCTAGTGGGCCTAGCGGGGGGTCCAGCACAGATACGCAGTATTTT
>TRBJ1-1|NA|TRBV5-1|NA
CASSLLGENTEAFF
TGCGCCAGCAGCTTGCTGGGAGAGAACACTGAAGCTTTCTTT
>TRBJ2-5|NA|TRBV10-3|NA
CAISPSTEGRKETQYF
TGTGCCATCAGTCCCTCGACCGAGGGAAGAAAAGAGACCCAGTACTTC
>TRBJ2-5|NA|TRBV24-1|TRBD1
CATSDPQGAGETQYF
TGTGCCACCAGTGATCCTCAGGGGGCAGGGGAGACCCAGTACTTC
>TRBJ1-4|NA|TRBV7-9|NA
CASSLGQTSTNEKLFF
TGTGCCAGCAGCTTAGGACAGACTTCAACTAATGAAAAACTGTTTTTT
>TRBJ1-1|NA|TRBV27|TRBD1
CASRLSGTGGKTEAFF
TGTGCCAGCAGACTGTCCGGGACAGGGGGGAAAACTGAAGCTTTCTTT
>TRBJ2-5|NA|TRBV27|TRBD2
CASSPLGGETQYF
TGTGCCAGCAGTCCCCTGGGGGGGGAGACCCAGTACTTC
>TRBJ2-7|NA|TRBV7-2|NA
CASSLEGVSPSYEQYF
TGTGCCAGCAGCTTAGAGGGAGTGTCCCCCTCCTACGAGCAGTACTTC
>TRBJ2-7|NA|TRBV7-9|TRBD1
CASRTGTGVSYEQYF
TGTGCCAGCAGAACCGGGACAGGGGTCTCCTACGAGCAGTACTTC
>TRBJ2-3|NA|TRBV7-8|NA
CASSFRGRTDTQYF
TGTGCCAGCAGCTTCCGAGGACGAACAGATACGCAGTATTTT
>TRBJ1-2|NA|TRBV19|NA
CASSIVGGQANYGYTF
TGTGCCAGTAGTATAGTAGGCGGCCAGGCTAACTATGGCTACACCTTC
>TRBJ1-4|NA|TRBV18|TRBD1
CASSPPGTVNEKLFF
TGTGCCAGCTCACCCCCCGGGACAGTCAATGAAAAACTGTTTTTT
>TRBJ1-5|NA|TRBV4-1|NA
CASSQDRNQPQHF
TGCGCCAGCAGCCAAGACCGCAATCAGCCCCAGCATTTT
>TRBJ1-5|NA|TRBV2|NA
CASSATGNNQPQHF
TGTGCCAGCAGTGCCACAGGTAACAATCAGCCCCAGCATTTT
>TRBJ1-1|NA|TRBV27|NA
CASSYRENTEAFF
TGTGCCAGCAGTTATCGCGAGAACACTGAAGCTTTCTTT
>TRBJ2-1|NA|TRBV4-2|NA
CASSPQRRGPYNEQFF
TGTGCCAGCAGCCCTCAGAGGCGGGGCCCCTACAATGAGCAGTTCTTC
>TRBJ2-3|NA|TRBV18|TRBD2
CASSPGTSGGPGTDTQYF
TGTGCCAGCTCACCGGGGACTAGCGGGGGGCCTGGCACAGATACGCAGTATTTT
>TRBJ1-1|NA|TRBV4-1|NA
CASSPTFRDSAEAFF
TGCGCCAGCAGCCCGACATTCAGGGATTCGGCTGAAGCTTTCTTT
>TRBJ1-1|few|TRBV12-3/TRBV12-4|TRBD1
CASNYRGEAFF
TGTGCCAGCAATTACAGGGGAGAAGCTTTCTTT
>TRBJ2-2|NA|TRBV11-2|NA
CASSSFRGARRNTGELFF
TGTGCCAGCAGCTCATTCCGGGGCGCTAGGCGGAACACCGGGGAGCTGTTTTTT
>TRBJ1-5|few|TRBV7-2|TRBD1
CASSRTGLSNQPQHF
TGTGCCAGCAGCCGGACAGGGTTGAGCAATCAGCCCCAGCATTTT
>TRBJ2-7|NA|TRBV24-1|NA
CATSDRAYEQYF
TGTGCCACCAGTGACCGGGCCTACGAGCAGTACTTC
>TRBJ1-2|few|TRBV18|NA
CASSPTTTTVSYGYTF
TGTGCCAGCTCACCAACTACGACTACGGTCTCCTATGGCTACACCTTC
>TRBJ1-3|NA|TRBV25-1|NA
CASSESGGSGNTIYF
TGTGCCAGCAGTGAATCGGGGGGCTCTGGAAACACCATATATTTT
>TRBJ1-2|once|TRBV5-1|NA
CASSLDGGYYGYTF
TGCGCCAGCAGCTTGGATGGGGGGTACTATGGCTACACCTTC
>TRBJ1-1|NA|TRBV6-6|TRBD1
CASSRRDRADTEAFF
TGTGCCAGCAGTCGCCGGGACAGGGCGGACACTGAAGCTTTCTTT